These 17 T cell receptor beta chains share one sample of origin, sequenced in a study of blood T cell repertoires in COVID-19. Sequencing used immunoSEQ multiplex PCR; TCRdb keeps in-frame clones, though not all of them. The table shows about 160,000 clones, with 65% to 80% occurring only once. The sample consisted of peripheral blood. The source is a man between 60 and 70 years old with acute or convalescent COVID-19.

The J gene is TRBJ2-7, the V gene TRBV6-1, with TRBD1 matching 7 bases. V gave up 3 bases and J gave up 2 bases; unmatched junction bases: 7. The CDR3 runs 15 residues. Germline CDR1 reads MNHNS; CDR2 reads SASEGT. Here the CDR3 reads CASSDETGRTYEQYF. As DNA, the CDR3 is TGTGCCAGCAGTGATGAGACAGGGCGAACCTACGAGCAGTACTTC.

The chain joins TRBV7-9 to TRBJ1-3; possibly TRBD1 for D (6 bases). V lost 6 bases, J lost 5 bases, and 20 bases lay in between. Germline lookup yields CDR1 SEHNR and CDR2 FQNEAQ (reference sequence). The CDR3 totals 16 residues. The CDR3 loop reads CASRSTGLAPRNTIYF. Written as DNA, the CDR3 is TGTGCCAGCAGGTCGACAGGTCTTGCTCCTAGAAACACCATATATTTT.

The chain is built from TRBV24-1 and TRBJ1-2; D not resolved. This CDR3 region has 14 residues. Germline V gene lookup returns CDR1 KGHDR and CDR2 SFDVKD. V was shortened by 1 base and J by 4 bases, with 9 bases between the two germline ends. This chain's CDR3 is CATSDLEQTYGYTF. The CDR3, as DNA: TGTGCCACCAGTGATTTAGAACAGACCTATGGCTACACCTTC.

The chain links TRBV2 to TRBJ1-2; 8 positions agree with TRBD1. Germline values: CDR1 SNHLY, CDR2 FYNNEI. With V trimmed by 6 bases and J by 4 bases, 4 bases remained unmatched. This CDR3 is 13 amino acids long. The CDR3 loop is CASSAGGGYGYTF. CDR3 nucleotide sequence: TGTGCCAGCAGCGCAGGGGGCGGCTATGGCTACACCTTC.

This clone was seen only a few times. The chain joins TRBV4-3 to TRBJ2-1; no firm D call. CDR3 size: 16 residues. Germline lookup yields CDR1 LGHNA and CDR2 YSLEER. V gave up 0 bases and J gave up 0 bases, with 9 bases separating them. The CDR3 region is CASSQESAGSYNEQFF. DNA of the CDR3: TGCGCCAGCAGCCAAGAGTCGGCAGGCTCCTACAATGAGCAGTTCTTC.

The V and J genes are TRBV7-2 and TRBJ2-7; 8 bases fit TRBD2. V trimming: 4 bases; J trimming: 0 bases; junction bases outside the gene matches: 5. Germline CDR1 reads SGHTA; CDR2 reads FQGNSA. The CDR3 runs 15 residues. CDR3 bases: TGTGCCAGCAGCTCAGCCGGGGGGGTCTCCTACGAGCAGTACTTC. Its translation is CASSSAGGVSYEQYF.

This chain links TRBV7-2 with TRBJ2-1; 10 nucleotides agree with TRBD2. The ends lost 5 bases at V and 6 bases at J; junction bases unmatched: 4. This CDR3 is 14 amino acids long. CDR1 is SGHTA and CDR2 is FQGNSA in the germline V gene. The CDR3 DNA reads as TGTGCCAGCAGCCCTAGGACTAGCGGCAATGAGCAGTTCTTC. As protein: CASSPRTSGNEQFF. Together with reference TRBV7-2 and TRBJ2-1, the CDR3 gives the full variable domain: GAGVSQSPSNKVTEKGKDVELRCDPISGHTALYWYRQSLGQGLEFLIYFQGNSAPDKSGLPSDRFSAERTGGSVSTLTIQRTQQEDSAVYLCASSPRTSGNEQFFGPGTRLTVL.

The chain employs TRBV6-6 and TRBJ2-1; the match to TRBD1 covers 12 bases. This CDR3 has 15 residues. Germline loops: CDR1 MNHNY, CDR2 SVGAGI (reference sequence). V lost 6 bases and J lost 5; bases outside the gene matches: 5. The chain's CDR3 is CASRSGTGGNNEQFF. CDR3 nucleotide sequence: TGTGCCAGCAGGTCCGGGACAGGGGGCAACAATGAGCAGTTCTTC.

The rearrangement uses TRBV7-6 and TRBJ2-5, with 13 bases aligning to TRBD2. This CDR3 is built from 15 residues. Per the germline V gene, CDR1 is SGHVS and CDR2 is FNYEAQ. V lost 6 bases and J lost 5; bases outside the gene matches: 6. The CDR3 sequence: CASSPGLAGVETQYF. DNA for the CDR3: TGTGCCAGCAGTCCTGGACTAGCGGGGGTGGAGACCCAGTACTTC. The whole variable domain, remainder taken from reference TRBV7-6 and TRBJ2-5, is GAGVSQSPRYKVTKRGQDVALRCDPISGHVSLYWYRQALGQGPEFLTYFNYEAQQDKSGLPNDRFSAERPEGSISTLTIQRTEQRDSAMYRCASSPGLAGVETQYFGPGTRLLVL.

With regard to this clone: Different DNA sequences within this sample yield the same CDR3. Written as DNA, the CDR3 is TGTGCCAGCAGTGACAGGGGGCACGAGCAGTACTTC. It encodes CASSDRGHEQYF. This rearrangement joins TRBV6-1 to TRBJ2-7; 8 bases map to TRBD1. The germline V gene encodes CDR1 MNHNS and CDR2 SASEGT. Losses at the gene ends were 3 bases for V and 5 bases for J; bases not matched to a gene: 0. The CDR3 extends over 12 amino acids.

This clone was observed at least ten times. The V call is TRBV3-1 (or the pseudogene TRBV3-2), the J call TRBJ1-5; D remains unclear. The CDR3 is made up of 14 amino acids. The ends were cut back, 2 bases at V and 2 bases at J, with 7 bases in the middle. Germline-derived CDR1 and CDR2 are LGHDT and YNNKEL (reference sequence). The CDR3, as DNA: TGTGCCAGCAGCCAATCCAGCGGCAATCAGCCCCAGCATTTT. Its protein is CASSQSSGNQPQHF.

The chain links TRBV3-1 (or the pseudogene TRBV3-2) to TRBJ2-7, with 9 bases fitting TRBD1. CDR1 is LGHDT, CDR2 YNNKEL, per germline (reference sequence). V dropped 4 bases and J dropped 6; count of bases not matched to a gene: 13. The CDR3 has 16 amino acids. CDR3 nucleotide sequence: TGTGCCAGCAGCCGAGGGGTGGGACAGGGTCGTCCCGAGCAGTACTTC. It yields the protein CASSRGVGQGRPEQYF.

V and J are TRBV30 and TRBJ1-2; a weak D match, TRBD1 (6 bases). Germline CDR1 and CDR2: GTSNPN and SVGIG (reference sequence). The CDR3 loop spans 12 amino acids. Trimming cost V 8 bases and J 7 bases, with 17 bases left between them. CDR3 DNA sequence: TGTGCCCGTAAGGCAGTCAGGGGTGGCTACACCTTC. Translating it yields CARKAVRGGYTF.

The J gene is TRBJ2-1, the V gene TRBV11-1; 9 nucleotides match TRBD2. CDR3 length: 16 residues. Germline CDR1 is SGHAT and CDR2 is FQDESV (reference sequence). Unmatched junction bases numbered 9, after V lost 1 base and J lost 8 bases. The CDR3 reads CASSLVAGGLVDEQFF. CDR3 nucleotide sequence: TGTGCCAGCAGCTTAGTGGCGGGGGGGCTCGTGGATGAGCAGTTCTTC.

The CDR3 sequence is CASSLSEGADTEAFF. The CDR3 nucleotides read TGTGCCAGCAGTTTAAGTGAGGGGGCGGACACTGAAGCTTTCTTT. V is TRBV27 and J is TRBJ1-1; 7 bases are shared with TRBD1. The CDR3 extends over 15 amino acids. Germline loops: CDR1 MNHEY, CDR2 SMNVEV (reference sequence). After removal of 2 bases from V and 3 bases from J, the junction contained 6 bases not matched to a gene.

This sequence joins TRBV6-5 and TRBJ2-5, with 11 bases that match TRBD1. The CDR3 contains 14 residues. The V and J ends lost 5 bases and 4 bases, in that order; junction bases with no gene match: 3. CDR1 is MNHEY, CDR2 SVGAGI, per germline. The CDR3 sequence is CASSTGTGGETQYF. In DNA, the CDR3 is TGTGCCAGCAGTACCGGGACAGGGGGAGAGACCCAGTACTTC.

This clone was seen a single time. The chain is built from TRBV2 and TRBJ2-5; 12 bases match TRBD2. J lost 3 bases, V lost 6 bases, and 5 bases had no gene match. Germline V gives CDR1 SNHLY, CDR2 FYNNEI. The CDR3 runs to 15 residues. The CDR3 protein is CASSSGLAGKETQYF. CDR3 sequence (DNA): TGTGCCAGCAGCTCTGGACTAGCGGGGAAAGAGACCCAGTACTTC.